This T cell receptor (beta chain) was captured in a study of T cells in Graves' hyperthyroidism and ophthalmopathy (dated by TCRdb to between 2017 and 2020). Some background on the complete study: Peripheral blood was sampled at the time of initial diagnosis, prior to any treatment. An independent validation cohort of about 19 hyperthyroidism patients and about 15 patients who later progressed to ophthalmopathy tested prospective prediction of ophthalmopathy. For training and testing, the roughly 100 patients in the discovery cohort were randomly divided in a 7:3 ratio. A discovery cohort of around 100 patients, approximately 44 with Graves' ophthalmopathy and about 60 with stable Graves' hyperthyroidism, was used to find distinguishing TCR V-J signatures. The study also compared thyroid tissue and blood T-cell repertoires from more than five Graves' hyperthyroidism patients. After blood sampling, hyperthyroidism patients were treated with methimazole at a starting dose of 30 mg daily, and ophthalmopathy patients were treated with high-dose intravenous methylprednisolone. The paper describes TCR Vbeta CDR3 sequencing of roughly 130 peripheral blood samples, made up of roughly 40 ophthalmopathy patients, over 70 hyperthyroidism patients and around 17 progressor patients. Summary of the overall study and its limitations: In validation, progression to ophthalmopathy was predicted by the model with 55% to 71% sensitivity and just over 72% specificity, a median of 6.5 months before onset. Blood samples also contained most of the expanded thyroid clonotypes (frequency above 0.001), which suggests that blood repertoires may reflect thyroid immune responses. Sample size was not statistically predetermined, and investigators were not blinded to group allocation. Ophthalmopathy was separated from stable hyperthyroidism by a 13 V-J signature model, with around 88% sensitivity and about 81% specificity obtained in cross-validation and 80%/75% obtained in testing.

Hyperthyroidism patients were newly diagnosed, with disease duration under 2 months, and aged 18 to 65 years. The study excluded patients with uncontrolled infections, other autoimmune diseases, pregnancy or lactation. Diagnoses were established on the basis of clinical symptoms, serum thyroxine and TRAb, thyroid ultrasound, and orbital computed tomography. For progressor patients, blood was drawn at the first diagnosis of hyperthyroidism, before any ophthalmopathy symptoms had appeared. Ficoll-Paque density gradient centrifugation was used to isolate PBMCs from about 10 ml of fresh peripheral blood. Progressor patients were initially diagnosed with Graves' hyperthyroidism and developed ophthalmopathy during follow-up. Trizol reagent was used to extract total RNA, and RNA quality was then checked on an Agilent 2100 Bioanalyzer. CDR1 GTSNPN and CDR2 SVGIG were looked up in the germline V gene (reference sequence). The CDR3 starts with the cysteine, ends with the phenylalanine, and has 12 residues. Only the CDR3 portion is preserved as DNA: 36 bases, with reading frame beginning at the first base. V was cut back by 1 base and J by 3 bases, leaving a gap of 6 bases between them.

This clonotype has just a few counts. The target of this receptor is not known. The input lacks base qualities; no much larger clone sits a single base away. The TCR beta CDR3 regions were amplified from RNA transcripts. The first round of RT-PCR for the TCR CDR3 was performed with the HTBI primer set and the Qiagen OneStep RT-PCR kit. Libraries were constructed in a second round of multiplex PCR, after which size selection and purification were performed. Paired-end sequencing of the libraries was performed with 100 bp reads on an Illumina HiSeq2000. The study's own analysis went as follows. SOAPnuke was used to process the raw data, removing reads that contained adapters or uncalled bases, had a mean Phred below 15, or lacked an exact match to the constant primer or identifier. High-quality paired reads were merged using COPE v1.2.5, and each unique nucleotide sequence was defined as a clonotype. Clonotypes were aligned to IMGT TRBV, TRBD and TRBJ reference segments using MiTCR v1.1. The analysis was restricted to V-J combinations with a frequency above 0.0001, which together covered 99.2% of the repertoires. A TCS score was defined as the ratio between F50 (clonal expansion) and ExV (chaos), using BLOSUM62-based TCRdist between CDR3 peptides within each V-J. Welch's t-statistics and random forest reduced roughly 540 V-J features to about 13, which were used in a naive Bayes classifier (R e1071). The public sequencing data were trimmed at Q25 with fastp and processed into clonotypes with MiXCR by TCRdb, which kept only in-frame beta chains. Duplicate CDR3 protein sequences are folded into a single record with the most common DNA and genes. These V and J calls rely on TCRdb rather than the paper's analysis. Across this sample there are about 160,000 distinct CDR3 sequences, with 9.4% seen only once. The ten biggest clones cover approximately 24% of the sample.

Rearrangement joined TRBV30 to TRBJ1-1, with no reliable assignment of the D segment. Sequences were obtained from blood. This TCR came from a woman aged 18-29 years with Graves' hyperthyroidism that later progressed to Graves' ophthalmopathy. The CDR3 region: CAWSAGDTEAFF. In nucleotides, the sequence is TGTGCCTGGAGTGCCGGGGACACTGAAGCTTTCTTT.